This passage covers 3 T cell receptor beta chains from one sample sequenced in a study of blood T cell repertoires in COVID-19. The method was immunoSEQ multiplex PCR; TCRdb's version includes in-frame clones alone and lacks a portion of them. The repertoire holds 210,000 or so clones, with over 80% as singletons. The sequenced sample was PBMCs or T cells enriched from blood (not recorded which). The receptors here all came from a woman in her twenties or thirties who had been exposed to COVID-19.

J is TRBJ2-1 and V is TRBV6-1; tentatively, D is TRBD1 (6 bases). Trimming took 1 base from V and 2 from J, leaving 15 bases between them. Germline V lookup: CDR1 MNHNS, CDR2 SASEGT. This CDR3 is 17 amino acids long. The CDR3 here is CASSEGGHNDPYNEQFF. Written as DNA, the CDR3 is TGTGCCAGCAGTGAAGGGGGACACAACGACCCCTACAATGAGCAGTTCTTC.

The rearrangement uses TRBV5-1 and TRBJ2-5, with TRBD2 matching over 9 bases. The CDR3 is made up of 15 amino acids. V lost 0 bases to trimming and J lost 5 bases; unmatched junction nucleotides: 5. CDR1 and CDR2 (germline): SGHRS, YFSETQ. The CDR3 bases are TGCGCCAGCAGCTTGGATGGGACTAGCTCGGAGACCCAGTACTTC. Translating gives CASSLDGTSSETQYF.

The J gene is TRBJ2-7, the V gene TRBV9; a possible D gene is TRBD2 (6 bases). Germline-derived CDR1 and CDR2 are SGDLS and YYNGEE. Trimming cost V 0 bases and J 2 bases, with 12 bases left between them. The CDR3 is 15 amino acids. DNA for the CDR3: TGTGCCAGCAGCGTAGGAATAGCGGCAGCCTACGAGCAGTACTTC. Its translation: CASSVGIAAAYEQYF.